The T cell receptor (beta chain) described here comes from a study of OX40 agonist ivuxolimab in advanced cancers. Study-level findings and limits: Some patients without response likewise showed low normalized clonal expansion. Individuals who were partial responders at 0.1-3.0 mg/kg had clonal expansion that ranked among the lowest.

Comments on this clone: The antigen is undetermined.

The method was immunoSEQ multiplex PCR; TCRdb's version includes in-frame clones alone and lacks a portion of them. Of fewer than 80,000 clones in the sample, around 85% were seen once. The TCR comes from an adult with an advanced solid tumor such as melanoma, head and neck, liver or kidney cancer. Material: CD4+ or CD8+ T cells sorted from blood, obtained in a trial of the OX40 agonist ivuxolimab.

DNA of the CDR3: TGTGCCAGCAGACTCCCGAGGGGACAAAGGTACGAGCAGTACTTC. Translating gives CASRLPRGQRYEQYF. The rearrangement joins TRBV6-6 to TRBJ2-7; D may be TRBD1 (6 bases). V lost 6 bases and J lost 4, with 19 bases in between. The CDR3 sequence is 15 residues long. CDR1 and CDR2 (germline): MNHNY, SVGAGI (reference sequence).